This T cell receptor beta chain was captured by sequencing in a study of CD8+CD57+ T cells in acquired aplastic anemia. Study details: Quantities of DNA derived from sorted CD4+ and CD8+ cells averaged roughly 3 ug.

Genomic DNA, serving as template, underwent TCR beta VDJ and CDR3 profiling. TCRdb processed the reads anew with MiXCR; each CDR3 protein has one entry. The sample has 160,000 or so distinct CDR3 sequences; around half are singletons. In its sample, this clonotype was seen a few times. In patients chosen for sequencing, flow cytometry had shown CD8+CD57+ cell expansion. Patients were untreated when blood was sampled. Trimming pared 7 bases from V and 0 bases from J, leaving 5 bases between. Germline V lookup: CDR1 SNHLY, CDR2 FYNNEI. CDR3 size: 12 residues. V gene TRBV2 combines with J gene TRBJ2-3; no clear D gene. The receptor comes from a human donor with aplastic anemia. Material: sorted CD4+, CD8+, or CD8+CD57+ T cells (not recorded which) from PBMCs. CDR3 amino acids: CASKRSTDTQYF. DNA for the CDR3: TGTGCCAGCAAGAGAAGCACAGATACGCAGTATTTT.